A selection of T cell receptor beta chains follows, all from one sample in a study of T cell repertoires in cytomegalovirus infection. Each CDR3 protein gets one entry after TCRdb re-called the reads with MiXCR. The sample yields around 100,000 distinct CDR3 sequences, around 45% seen once. These receptors are not linked to any known antigen. Sequences were derived from CD8+ T cells from cultured PBMCs, sampled from culture after CMV antigen stimulation. The receptor set was obtained from a human donor in good health (CMV status not recorded). Some clones in this sample may be carry-over from other donors' samples. The CDR3 runs from the conserved cysteine through the conserved F or W. A D gene is named only where the DNA matches it firmly. Size is omitted from some rows. Given values are once, few, many or a class for expanded clones.

V gene,clone size,J gene,D gene,CDR3 DNA,CDR3 protein
TRBV27,.,TRBJ1-2,TRBD1,TGTGCCAGCAGTGACGGACAGGGGGCTCGTAACTATGGCTACACCTTC,CASSDGQGARNYGYTF
TRBV28,.,TRBJ2-7,.,TGTGCCAGCAGGAACCGGGACTCCCCTTACGAGCAGTACTTC,CASRNRDSPYEQYF
TRBV7-9,.,TRBJ2-7,TRBD2,TGTGCCAGCAGCCCGGGGGGGTACGAGCAGTACTTC,CASSPGGYEQYF
TRBV7-9,.,TRBJ2-3,.,TGTGCCAGCAGCCAGGACAGCACAGATACGCAGTATTTT,CASSQDSTDTQYF
TRBV2,.,TRBJ2-2,TRBD2,TGTGCCAGCAGTGTTAACAGCGGGACGGGGGAGCTGTTTTTT,CASSVNSGTGELFF
TRBV12-3/TRBV12-4,.,TRBJ1-1,.,TGTGCCAGCAGAGCTGGGGAGGCCACTGAAGCTTTCTTT,CASRAGEATEAFF
TRBV5-1,few,TRBJ2-3,.,TGCGCCAGCAGCTTGGAACTTCCCACAGATACGCAGTATTTT,CASSLELPTDTQYF
TRBV12-3/TRBV12-4,.,TRBJ2-7,TRBD2,TGTGCCAGCAGCCTCGGGACTAGCGGGTCCTACGAGCAGTACTTC,CASSLGTSGSYEQYF
TRBV5-4,few,TRBJ2-1,.,TGTGCCAGCAGCTTAGTGGGCTTTTCCTACAATGAGCAGTTCTTC,CASSLVGFSYNEQFF
TRBV2,.,TRBJ2-5,TRBD2,TGTGCCAGCAGTGAGGGGGCTAGCGGGGGAGAGACCCAGTACTTC,CASSEGASGGETQYF
TRBV7-9,.,TRBJ2-1,TRBD1,TGTGCCAGCAGCTTGGGACAGGGGACCAATGAGCAGTTCTTC,CASSLGQGTNEQFF
TRBV10-3,many,TRBJ1-4,.,TGTGCCATCAGTGATCCGGGGCGGGGGTACCCTTCTAATGAAAAACTGTTTTTT,CAISDPGRGYPSNEKLFF
TRBV19,.,TRBJ1-2,.,TGTGCCAGTTTTGAGTTTGGCTACACCTTC,CASFEFGYTF
TRBV19,.,TRBJ2-7,.,TGTGCCAGTAGTATAGGAGGGGGTTCCTACGAGCAGTACTTC,CASSIGGGSYEQYF
TRBV6-8,.,TRBJ2-4,.,TGTGCCAGCAGTTCCCAACAGGACCGACGGCTAGCCAAAAACATTCAGTACTTC,CASSSQQDRRLAKNIQYF
TRBV7-9,few,TRBJ2-1,TRBD1,TGTGCCAGCACTCCGCGACAGGGAGAGGGCAATGAGCAGTTCTTC,CASTPRQGEGNEQFF
TRBV7-2,.,TRBJ2-7,TRBD2,TGTGCCAGCAGCCCTAGCGGGGGGTACGAGCAGTACTTC,CASSPSGGYEQYF
TRBV12-3/TRBV12-4,.,TRBJ2-3,.,TGTGCCAGCAGTTTATCTCTAAGCACAGATACGCAGTATTTT,CASSLSLSTDTQYF
TRBV4-1,.,TRBJ2-5,TRBD2,TGCGCCAGCAGCCAAGTTGAGTGGGGGGGGGAGACCCAGTACTTC,CASSQVEWGGETQYF
TRBV19,.,TRBJ2-2,.,TGTGCCAGTAGTATAGATGGGCAGGCGACCGGGGAGCTGTTTTTT,CASSIDGQATGELFF
TRBV4-1,.,TRBJ2-5,.,TGTGCCAGCAGCCAAGATCTGACGGGGGGCCGCCAAGAGACCCAGTACTTC,CASSQDLTGGRQETQYF
TRBV20-1,few,TRBJ2-1,.,TGCAGTGCTAGAGGTAGGGGGCCCAGTATGAGCGGGCCCGACAGCTCCTACAATGAGCAGTTCTTC,CSARGRGPSMSGPDSSYNEQFF
TRBV12-3/TRBV12-4,.,TRBJ2-7,.,TGTGCCAGCAGTTTATATCCCCCAGGGGGGGCCGCCTACGAGCAGTACTTC,CASSLYPPGGAAYEQYF
TRBV11-2,.,TRBJ2-3,.,TGTGCCAGCAGCTTAATGACGCCTCCAGATACGCAGTATTTT,CASSLMTPPDTQYF
TRBV19,once,TRBJ2-1,TRBD2,TGTGCCAGTAGTAAGGCGACTAGCGGGGGGATCAATGAGCAGTTCTTC,CASSKATSGGINEQFF
TRBV2,.,TRBJ1-2,.,TGTGCCAGCAACAGGGACATCTATGGCTACACCTTC,CASNRDIYGYTF
TRBV12-3/TRBV12-4,.,TRBJ2-3,TRBD2,TGTGCCAGCAATAGCGGGGGGAGCACAGATACGCAGTATTTT,CASNSGGSTDTQYF
TRBV27,.,TRBJ1-2,.,TGTGCCAGCAGTTTATCGGCCGAGTACTATGGCTACACCTTC,CASSLSAEYYGYTF
TRBV2,.,TRBJ1-4,.,TGTGCCAGCAGTGCGGCCAGGCTTAATGAAAAACTGTTTTTT,CASSAARLNEKLFF
TRBV5-1,.,TRBJ1-6,TRBD1,TGCGCCAGCAGCGCCCTTGGGGGGGACAGGGCCAATTCACCCCTCCACTTT,CASSALGGDRANSPLHF